This T cell receptor (beta chain) was sequenced in a study of T cells in Graves' hyperthyroidism and ophthalmopathy. The study's findings and limits: Onset of ophthalmopathy came a median around 6.5 months after the model predicted it.

Patients aged 18 to 65 with hyperthyroidism were newly diagnosed, with duration under 2 months. This clonotype has at least ten counts. Its cognate antigen is unknown. The CDR3 runs to 15 residues. Trimming removed 5 bases from V and 1 base from J, with 11 bases in between. CDR1 is KGHSH and CDR2 is LQKENI in the germline V gene. The source material, RNA transcripts, was used to amplify TCR beta CDR3 regions. HTBI primers drove first-round RT-PCR of the TCR CDR3. MiXCR, applied by TCRdb to the multiplex PCR reads, yields one record per CDR3 protein. Here the sample spans more than 650,000 distinct CDR3 sequences, 14% being singletons.

The sample consisted of blood. The TCR was taken from a woman between 18 and 29 years old with Graves' hyperthyroidism. V usage is TRBV18 and J usage is TRBJ2-2; D unresolved. DNA of the CDR3: TGTGCCAGCTCAACGCGCACAGAGAACACCGGGGAGCTGTTTTTT. Translation gives CASSTRTENTGELFF.